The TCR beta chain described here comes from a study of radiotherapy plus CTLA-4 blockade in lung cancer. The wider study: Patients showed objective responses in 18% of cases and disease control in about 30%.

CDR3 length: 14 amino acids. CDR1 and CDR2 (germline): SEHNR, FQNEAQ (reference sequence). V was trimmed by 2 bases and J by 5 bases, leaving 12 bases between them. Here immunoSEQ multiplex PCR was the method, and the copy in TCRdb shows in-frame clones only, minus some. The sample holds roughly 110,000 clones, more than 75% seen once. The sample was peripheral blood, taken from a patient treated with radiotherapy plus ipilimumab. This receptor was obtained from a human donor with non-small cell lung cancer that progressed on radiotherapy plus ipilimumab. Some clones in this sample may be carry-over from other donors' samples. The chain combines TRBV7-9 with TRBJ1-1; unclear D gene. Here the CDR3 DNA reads TGTGCCAGCAGCTTAAATTGGGTTCAGACTGAAGCTTTCTTT. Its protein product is CASSLNWVQTEAFF.